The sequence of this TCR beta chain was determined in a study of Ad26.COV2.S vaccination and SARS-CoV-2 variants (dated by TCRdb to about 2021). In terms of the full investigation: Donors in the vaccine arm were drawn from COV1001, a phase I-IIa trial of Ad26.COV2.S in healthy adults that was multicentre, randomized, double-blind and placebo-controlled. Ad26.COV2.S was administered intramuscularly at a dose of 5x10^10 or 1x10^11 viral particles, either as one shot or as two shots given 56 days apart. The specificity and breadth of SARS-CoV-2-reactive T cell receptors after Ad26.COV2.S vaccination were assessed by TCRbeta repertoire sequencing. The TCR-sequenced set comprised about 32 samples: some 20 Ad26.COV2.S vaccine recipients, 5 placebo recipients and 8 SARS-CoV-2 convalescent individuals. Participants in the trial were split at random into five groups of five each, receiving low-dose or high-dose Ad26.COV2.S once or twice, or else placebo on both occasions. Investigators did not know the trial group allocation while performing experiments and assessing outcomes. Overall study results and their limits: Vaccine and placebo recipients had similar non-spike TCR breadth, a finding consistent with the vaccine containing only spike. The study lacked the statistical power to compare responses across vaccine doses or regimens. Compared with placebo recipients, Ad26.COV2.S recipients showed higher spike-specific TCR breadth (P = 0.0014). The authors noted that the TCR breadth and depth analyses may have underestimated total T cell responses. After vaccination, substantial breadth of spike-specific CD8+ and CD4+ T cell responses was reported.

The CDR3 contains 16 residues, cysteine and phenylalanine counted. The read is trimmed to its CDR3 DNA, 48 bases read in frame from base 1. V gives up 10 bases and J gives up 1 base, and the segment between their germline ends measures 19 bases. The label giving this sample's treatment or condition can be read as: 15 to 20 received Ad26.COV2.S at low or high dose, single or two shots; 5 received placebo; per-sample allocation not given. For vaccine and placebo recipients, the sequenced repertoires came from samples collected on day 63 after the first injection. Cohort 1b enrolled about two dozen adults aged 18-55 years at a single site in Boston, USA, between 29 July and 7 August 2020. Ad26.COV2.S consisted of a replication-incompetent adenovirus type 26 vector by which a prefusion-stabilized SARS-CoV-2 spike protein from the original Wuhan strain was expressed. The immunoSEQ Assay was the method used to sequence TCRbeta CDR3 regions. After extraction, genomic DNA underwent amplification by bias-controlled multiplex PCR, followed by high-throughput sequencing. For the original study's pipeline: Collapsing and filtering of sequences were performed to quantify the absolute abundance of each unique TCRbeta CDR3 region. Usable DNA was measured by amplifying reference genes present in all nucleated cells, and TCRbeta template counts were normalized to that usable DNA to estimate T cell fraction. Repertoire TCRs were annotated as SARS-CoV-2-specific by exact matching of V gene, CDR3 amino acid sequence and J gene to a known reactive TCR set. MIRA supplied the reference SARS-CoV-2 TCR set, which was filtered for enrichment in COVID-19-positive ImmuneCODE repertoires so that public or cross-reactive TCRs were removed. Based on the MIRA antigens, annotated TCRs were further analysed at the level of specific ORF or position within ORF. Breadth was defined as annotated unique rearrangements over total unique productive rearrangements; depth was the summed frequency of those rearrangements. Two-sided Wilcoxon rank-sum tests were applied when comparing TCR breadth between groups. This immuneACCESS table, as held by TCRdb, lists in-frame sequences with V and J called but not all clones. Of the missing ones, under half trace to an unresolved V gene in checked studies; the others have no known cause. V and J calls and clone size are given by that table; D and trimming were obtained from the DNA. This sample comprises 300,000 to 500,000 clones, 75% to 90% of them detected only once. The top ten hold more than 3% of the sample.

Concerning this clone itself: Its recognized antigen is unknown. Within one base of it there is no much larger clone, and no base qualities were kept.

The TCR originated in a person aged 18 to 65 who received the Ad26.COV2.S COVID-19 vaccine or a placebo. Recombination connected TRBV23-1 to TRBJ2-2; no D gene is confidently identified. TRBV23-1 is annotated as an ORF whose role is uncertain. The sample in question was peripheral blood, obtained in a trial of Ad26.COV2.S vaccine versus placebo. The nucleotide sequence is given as TGCGCCAACTCCCCCAAAGGGCCGGAGAACACCGGGGAGCTGTTTTTT. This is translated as CANSPKGPENTGELFF.